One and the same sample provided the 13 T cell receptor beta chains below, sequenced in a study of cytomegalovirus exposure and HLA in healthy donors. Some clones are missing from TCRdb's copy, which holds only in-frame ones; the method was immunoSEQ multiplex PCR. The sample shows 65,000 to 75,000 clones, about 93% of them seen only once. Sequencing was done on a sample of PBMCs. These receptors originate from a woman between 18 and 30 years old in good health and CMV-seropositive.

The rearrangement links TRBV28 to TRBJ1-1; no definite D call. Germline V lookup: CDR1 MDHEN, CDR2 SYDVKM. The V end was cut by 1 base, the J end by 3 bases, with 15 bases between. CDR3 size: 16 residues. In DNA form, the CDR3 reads TGTGCCAGCAGTTTATTTGCAGCGGGTCAGGACACTGAAGCTTTCTTT. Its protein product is CASSLFAAGQDTEAFF.

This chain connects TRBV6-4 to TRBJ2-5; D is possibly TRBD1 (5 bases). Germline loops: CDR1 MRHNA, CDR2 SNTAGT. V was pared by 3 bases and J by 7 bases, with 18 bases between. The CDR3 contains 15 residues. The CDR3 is CASSERGAWCATQYF. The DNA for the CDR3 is TGTGCCAGCAGTGAAAGGGGCGCTTGGTGTGCGACCCAGTACTTC.

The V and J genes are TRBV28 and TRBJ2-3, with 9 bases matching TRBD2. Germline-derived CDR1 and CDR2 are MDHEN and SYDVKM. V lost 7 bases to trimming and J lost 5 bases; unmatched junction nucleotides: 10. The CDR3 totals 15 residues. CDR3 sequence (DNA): TGTGCCAGCACCCCTCGGGGACTAGCCGGAGATACGCAGTATTTT. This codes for CASTPRGLAGDTQYF.

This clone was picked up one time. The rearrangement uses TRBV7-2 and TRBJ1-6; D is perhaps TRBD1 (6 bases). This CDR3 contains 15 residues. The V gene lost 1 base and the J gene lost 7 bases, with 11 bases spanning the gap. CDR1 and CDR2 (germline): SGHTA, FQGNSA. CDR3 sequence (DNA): TGTGCCAGCAGCTTAGGGTACAGGGTCAATTCACCCCTCCACTTT. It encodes CASSLGYRVNSPLHF.

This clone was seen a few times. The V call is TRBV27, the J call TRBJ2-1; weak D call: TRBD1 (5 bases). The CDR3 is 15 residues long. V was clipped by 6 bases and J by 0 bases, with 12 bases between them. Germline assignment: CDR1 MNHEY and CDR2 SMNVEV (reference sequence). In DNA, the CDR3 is TGTGCCAGCAGCCCCAGGGTAACCTCCTACAATGAGCAGTTCTTC. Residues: CASSPRVTSYNEQFF.

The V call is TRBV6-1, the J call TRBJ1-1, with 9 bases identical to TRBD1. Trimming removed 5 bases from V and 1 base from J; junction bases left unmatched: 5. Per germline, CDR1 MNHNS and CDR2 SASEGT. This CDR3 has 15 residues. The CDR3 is CASSKQGAENTEAFF. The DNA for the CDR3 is TGTGCCAGCAGTAAACAGGGGGCAGAGAACACTGAAGCTTTCTTT.

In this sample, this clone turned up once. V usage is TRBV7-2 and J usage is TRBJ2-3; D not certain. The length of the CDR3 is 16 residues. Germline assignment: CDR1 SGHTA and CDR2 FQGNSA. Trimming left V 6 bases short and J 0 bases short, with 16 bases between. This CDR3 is CASSPTPGSSTDTQYF. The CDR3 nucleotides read TGTGCCAGCAGTCCCACTCCCGGGTCTAGCACAGATACGCAGTATTTT.

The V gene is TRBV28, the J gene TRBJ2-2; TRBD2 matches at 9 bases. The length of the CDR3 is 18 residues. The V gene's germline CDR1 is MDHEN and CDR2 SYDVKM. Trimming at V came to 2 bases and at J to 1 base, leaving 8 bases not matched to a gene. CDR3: CASSLPPKTSGNTGELFF. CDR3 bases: TGTGCCAGCAGTTTACCGCCCAAGACTAGCGGGAACACCGGGGAGCTGTTTTTT. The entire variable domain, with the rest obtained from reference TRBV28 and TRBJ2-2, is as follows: DVKVTQSSRYLVKRTGEKVFLECVQDMDHENMFWYRQDPGLGLRLIYFSYDVKMKEKGDIPEGYSVSREKKERFSLILESASTNQTSMYLCASSLPPKTSGNTGELFFGEGSRLTVL.

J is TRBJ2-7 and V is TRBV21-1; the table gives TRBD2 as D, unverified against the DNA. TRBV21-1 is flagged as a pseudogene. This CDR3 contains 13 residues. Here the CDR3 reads CASSLASLYEQYF. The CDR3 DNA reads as TGTGCCAGCAGCCTGGCTAGTCTTTACGAGCAGTACTTC.

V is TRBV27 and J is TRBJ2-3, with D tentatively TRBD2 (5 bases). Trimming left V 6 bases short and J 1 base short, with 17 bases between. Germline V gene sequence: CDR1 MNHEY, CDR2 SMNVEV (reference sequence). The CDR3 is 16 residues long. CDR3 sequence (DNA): TGTGCCAGCAGCCGAACCCTCTCGCGGGGCACAGATACGCAGTATTTT. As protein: CASSRTLSRGTDTQYF.

This CDR3 reads CATQQIPLLAGAGEQYF. The CDR3 bases are TGTGCCACGCAGCAAATACCTCTACTAGCGGGAGCGGGCGAGCAGTACTTC. The rearrangement links TRBV15 to TRBJ2-7; 11 bases agree with TRBD2. Germline V gene lookup returns CDR1 LNHNV and CDR2 YYDKDF (reference sequence). The CDR3 loop spans 17 amino acids. Unmatched junction bases numbered 19, after V lost 9 bases and J lost 6 bases.

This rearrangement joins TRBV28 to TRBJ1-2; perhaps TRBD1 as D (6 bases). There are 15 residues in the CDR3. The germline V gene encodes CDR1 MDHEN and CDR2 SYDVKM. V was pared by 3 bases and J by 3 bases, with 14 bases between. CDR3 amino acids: CASSFPHHRDYGYTF. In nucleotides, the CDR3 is TGTGCCAGCAGTTTTCCCCACCACAGGGACTATGGCTACACCTTC.

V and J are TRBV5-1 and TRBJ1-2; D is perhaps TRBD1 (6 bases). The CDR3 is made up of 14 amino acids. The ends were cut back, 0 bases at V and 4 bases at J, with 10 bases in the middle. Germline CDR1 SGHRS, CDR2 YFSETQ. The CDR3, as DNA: TGCGCCAGCAGCTTGGGGGACACCATCTATGGCTACACCTTC. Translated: CASSLGDTIYGYTF. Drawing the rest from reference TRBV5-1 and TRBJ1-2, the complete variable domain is KAGVTQTPRYLIKTRGQQVTLSCSPISGHRSVSWYQQTPGQGLQFLFEYFSETQRNKGNFPGRFSGRQFSNSRSEMNVSTLELGDSALYLCASSLGDTIYGYTFGSGTRLTVV.